One sample yielded the 24 T cell receptor beta chains listed below, sequenced in a study of blood T cell repertoires in COVID-19. TCRdb's copy holds only in-frame clones and misses some; the assay was immunoSEQ multiplex PCR. The sample has over 150,000 clones, roughly nine tenths seen once. The sequenced sample was peripheral blood. These TCRs come from a man between 45 and 60 years old with acute or convalescent COVID-19.

The rearrangement joins TRBV3-1 (or the pseudogene TRBV3-2) to TRBJ1-1, with TRBD1 as a possible D gene (6 bases). V lost 0 bases and J lost 0, with 23 bases in between. There are 20 residues in the CDR3. Germline-derived CDR1 and CDR2 are LGHDT and YNNKEL (reference sequence). The CDR3 DNA reads TGTGCCAGCAGCCAAGATCTTGGGGGCGAGAAACAACCGATGAACACTGAAGCTTTCTTT. This translates into CASSQDLGGEKQPMNTEAFF.

The gene calls are TRBV7-9 and TRBJ2-7; a possible D gene is TRBD1 (6 bases). Germline CDR1 reads SEHNR; CDR2 reads FQNEAQ (reference sequence). This CDR3 is 11 amino acids long. V shed 7 bases and J shed 4 bases, with 8 bases lying between them. CDR3 residues: CASTQGYEQYF. CDR3 coding DNA: TGTGCCAGCACACAGGGTTACGAGCAGTACTTC.

The CDR3 loop is CASSERGGANEKLFF. The DNA for the CDR3 is TGTGCCAGCAGTGAAAGGGGCGGAGCTAATGAAAAACTGTTTTTT. V is TRBV6-1 and J is TRBJ1-4; TRBD1 is a possible D gene (5 bases). The ends were cut back, 2 bases at V and 3 bases at J, with 10 bases in the middle. The CDR3 extends over 15 amino acids. CDR1 and CDR2 from the germline V gene are MNHNS and SASEGT.

The gene calls are TRBV19 and TRBJ1-5; 10 bases align to TRBD1. Trimming at V came to 4 bases and at J to 5 bases, leaving 8 bases not matched to a gene. The CDR3 loop spans 16 amino acids. The germline gives CDR1 LNHDA, CDR2 SQIVND (reference sequence). The CDR3 reads CASSTGQGRYHQPQHF. CDR3 DNA sequence: TGTGCCAGTAGTACGGGACAGGGGCGCTATCATCAGCCCCAGCATTTT.

The rearrangement links TRBV15 to TRBJ1-5; D ambiguous. The V gene's germline CDR1 is LNHNV and CDR2 YYDKDF (reference sequence). This CDR3 is 13 amino acids long. Trimming pared 0 bases from V and 7 bases from J, leaving 7 bases between. CDR3 in DNA: TGTGCCACCAGCAGAGATCCAGTGCAGCCCCAGCATTTT. The encoded protein is CATSRDPVQPQHF.

Notes on this clone: In the same sample, other DNA sequences code for this CDR3. The chain carries TRBV7-2 and TRBJ2-5, with TRBD1 identical over 7 bases. The CDR3 totals 13 residues. The V and J ends lost 5 bases and 5 bases, in that order; junction bases with no gene match: 5. CDR1 SGHTA and CDR2 FQGNSA come from the germline V gene. The CDR3 region is CASSIDRAETQYF. The CDR3 DNA reads as TGTGCCAGCAGCATTGACAGGGCCGAGACCCAGTACTTC.

The CDR3 sequence: CASYGDTSLYEQYF. The CDR3 DNA reads TGTGCCAGCTATGGGGACACCTCCCTCTACGAGCAGTACTTC. V is TRBV27 and J is TRBJ2-7; possibly TRBD1 for D (6 bases). Deletions cut 8 bases from V and 3 bases from J, with 17 bases between. Germline CDR1 and CDR2: MNHEY and SMNVEV (reference sequence). This CDR3 contains 14 residues.

CDR3: CASSVGQGAVYEQYV. The CDR3 coding sequence is TGTGCCAGCAGCGTGGGACAGGGAGCAGTCTACGAGCAGTACGTC. J is TRBJ2-7 and V is TRBV6-4, with TRBD1 matching over 9 bases. The ends lost 6 bases at V and 3 bases at J; junction bases unmatched: 9. The CDR3 contains 15 residues. CDR1 MRHNA and CDR2 SNTAGT come from the germline V gene.

The V call is TRBV19, the J call TRBJ2-1; perhaps TRBD2 as D (5 bases). From germline, CDR1 is LNHDA and CDR2 SQIVND (reference sequence). V lost 1 base and J 1 base, leaving 11 bases between the germline ends. The length of the CDR3 is 16 residues. CDR3 sequence: CASSIVGGYSYNEQFF. Here the CDR3 DNA reads TGTGCCAGTAGTATAGTCGGAGGCTATTCCTACAATGAGCAGTTCTTC.

This clone was recorded only once. The V gene is TRBV7-2, the J gene TRBJ2-2; 10 bases map to TRBD1. CDR3 size: 16 residues. Trimming cost V 2 bases and J 6 bases; bases outside gene matches: 6. Germline-derived CDR1 and CDR2 are SGHTA and FQGNSA. The CDR3 DNA reads as TGTGCCAGCAGCTTATTAGGGACAGGGGTGTCCGGGGAGCTGTTTTTT. It encodes CASSLLGTGVSGELFF.

The chain carries TRBV6-5 and TRBJ2-2; TRBD1 is a possible D gene (5 bases). CDR3 length: 12 amino acids. Germline CDR1 reads MNHEY; CDR2 reads SVGAGI. V lost 3 bases and J 9 bases, leaving 8 bases between the germline ends. The CDR3 sequence: CASSYQGWELFF. The CDR3 nucleotides read TGTGCCAGCAGTTATCAGGGTTGGGAGCTGTTTTTT.

V gene TRBV28 combines with J gene TRBJ1-6, with 9 positions matching TRBD1. After removal of 6 bases from V and 8 bases from J, the junction contained 11 bases not matched to a gene. The CDR3 spans 16 residues. Germline V gives CDR1 MDHEN, CDR2 SYDVKM. This chain's CDR3 is CASSSGRDRVYSPLHF. The CDR3 DNA follows: TGTGCCAGCAGCTCTGGGCGGGACAGGGTTTATTCACCCCTCCACTTT.

This chain connects TRBV28 to TRBJ1-3; tentatively, D is TRBD1 (6 bases). With 4 bases removed from V and 4 bases from J, the gap between germline ends came to 17 bases. The length of the CDR3 is 16 residues. Germline V gives CDR1 MDHEN, CDR2 SYDVKM. The CDR3 region is CASSSPGGGEGNTIYF. CDR3 bases: TGTGCCAGCAGTTCCCCGGGGGGGGGCGAGGGAAACACCATATATTTT.

V and J are TRBV11-3 and TRBJ2-1; TRBD2 aligns across 7 bases. The CDR3 runs 18 residues. With V trimmed by 5 bases and J by 0 bases, 13 bases remained unmatched. Germline V gene lookup returns CDR1 SGHNT and CDR2 YENEEA. Here the CDR3 DNA reads TGTGCCAGCAGCCCGAGCGGGGCGGGAGTAGGCTCCTACAATGAGCAGTTCTTC. Its translation is CASSPSGAGVGSYNEQFF.

This chain links TRBV10-3 with TRBJ1-4; D possibly corresponds to TRBD1 (5 bases). Germline V CDR1 and CDR2: ENHRY, SYGVKD. The CDR3 runs to 14 residues. V was pared by 10 bases and J by 0 bases, with 12 bases between. CDR3 in DNA: TGTGCCACCACCACGGGGGCAACTAATGAAAAACTGTTTTTT. Translated, it gives CATTTGATNEKLFF.

The chain joins TRBV5-6 to TRBJ1-1; 7 nucleotides match TRBD1. The V segment lost 4 bases and the J segment 5 bases; nucleotides outside the gene matches: 14. CDR1 SGHDT and CDR2 YYEEEE come from the germline V gene. The CDR3 loop spans 16 amino acids. The CDR3 here is CASSPLGRQGPTEAFF. Here the CDR3 DNA reads TGTGCCAGCAGCCCCCTAGGTCGACAGGGCCCAACTGAAGCTTTCTTT.

The genes are TRBV27 and TRBJ2-2; D is possibly TRBD1 (6 bases). The V gene's germline CDR1 is MNHEY and CDR2 SMNVEV (reference sequence). V dropped 5 bases and J dropped 3 bases, with 13 bases sitting between them. The CDR3 sequence is 15 residues long. The CDR3 nucleotides read TGTGCCAGCAGTACATACAGGGTTCACACCGGGGAGCTGTTTTTT. Its translation is CASSTYRVHTGELFF.

Turning to this clone: The same CDR3 also results from other DNA sequences found in this sample. The genes are TRBV9 and TRBJ1-5; D call uncertain. V was pared by 0 bases and J by 2 bases, with 6 bases between. The CDR3 has 14 residues. Germline-derived CDR1 and CDR2 are SGDLS and YYNGEE. CDR3 in amino acids: CASSVGGGNQPQHF. Here the CDR3 DNA reads TGTGCCAGCAGCGTAGGCGGCGGCAATCAGCCCCAGCATTTT.

This chain links TRBV7-9 with TRBJ2-7, with D possibly being TRBD2 (5 bases). The V end lost 2 bases, the J end lost 0 bases, and 8 bases lay between the germline ends. Germline CDR1 and CDR2: SEHNR and FQNEAQ (reference sequence). This CDR3 is built from 14 residues. DNA for the CDR3: TGTGCCAGCAGCTTATCCGGGAACTCCTACGAGCAGTACTTC. Translated: CASSLSGNSYEQYF.

To note about this clone: Other DNA sequences from this sample encode an identical CDR3 as well. This chain connects TRBV19 to TRBJ1-1, with TRBD1 identical over 11 bases. CDR3 length equals 15 residues. Germline assignment: CDR1 LNHDA and CDR2 SQIVND (reference sequence). Trimming cost V 3 bases and J 1 base; bases outside gene matches: 1. The CDR3 reads CASSIGQGANTEAFF. CDR3 in DNA: TGTGCCAGTAGTATCGGACAGGGGGCGAACACTGAAGCTTTCTTT.

The J gene is TRBJ2-1, the V gene TRBV20-1; D perhaps matches TRBD1 (5 bases). The V end lost 3 bases, the J end lost 9 bases, and 18 bases lay between the germline ends. The CDR3 length is 14 residues. CDR1 DFQATT and CDR2 SNEGSKA come from the germline V gene (reference sequence). CDR3 sequence: CSASSRRANGEQFF. The CDR3 DNA is TGCAGTGCTAGTTCTCGCAGGGCCAACGGTGAGCAGTTCTTC.

J is TRBJ1-1 and V is TRBV4-1; TRBD1 aligns across 8 bases. CDR3 length: 15 amino acids. Germline V CDR1 and CDR2: MGHRA, YSYEKL. The junction had 5 bases not matched to a gene; V was cut back by 0 bases and J by 5 bases. Here the CDR3 reads CASSQDRGRGTEAFF. CDR3 coding DNA: TGCGCCAGCAGCCAAGACAGGGGGCGCGGGACTGAAGCTTTCTTT.

The chain is built from TRBV7-3 and TRBJ2-1, with 7 bases lining up with TRBD2. The CDR3 is made up of 15 amino acids. CDR1 SGHTA and CDR2 FQGTGA come from the germline V gene. V trimming: 2 bases; J trimming: 5 bases; junction bases outside the gene matches: 6. In DNA, the CDR3 is TGTGCCAGCAGCTTACAAGCGGGGAGCAACAATGAGCAGTTCTTC. This translates into CASSLQAGSNNEQFF.

This sequence joins TRBV15 and TRBJ1-5; 9 positions match TRBD1. CDR1 LNHNV and CDR2 YYDKDF come from the germline V gene (reference sequence). The trim removed 0 bases at V and 7 bases at J, leaving 7 bases unmatched. The CDR3 runs to 16 residues. The CDR3 sequence: CATSRERDRVGQPQHF. The CDR3 nucleotides are TGTGCCACCAGCAGAGAAAGGGACAGGGTAGGCCAGCCCCAGCATTTT.